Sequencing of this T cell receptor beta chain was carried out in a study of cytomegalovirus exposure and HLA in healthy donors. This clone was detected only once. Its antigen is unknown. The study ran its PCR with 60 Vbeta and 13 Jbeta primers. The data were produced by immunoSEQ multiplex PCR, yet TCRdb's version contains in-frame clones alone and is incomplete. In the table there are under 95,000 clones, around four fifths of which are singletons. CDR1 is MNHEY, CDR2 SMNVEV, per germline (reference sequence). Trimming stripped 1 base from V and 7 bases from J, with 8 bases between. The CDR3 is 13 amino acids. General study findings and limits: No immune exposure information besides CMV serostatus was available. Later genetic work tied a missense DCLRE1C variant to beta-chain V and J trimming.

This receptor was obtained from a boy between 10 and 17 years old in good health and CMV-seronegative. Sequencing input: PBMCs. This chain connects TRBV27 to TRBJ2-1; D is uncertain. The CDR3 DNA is TGTGCCAGCAGTTTATTGGGCCTTAATGAGCAGTTCTTC. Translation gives CASSLLGLNEQFF.